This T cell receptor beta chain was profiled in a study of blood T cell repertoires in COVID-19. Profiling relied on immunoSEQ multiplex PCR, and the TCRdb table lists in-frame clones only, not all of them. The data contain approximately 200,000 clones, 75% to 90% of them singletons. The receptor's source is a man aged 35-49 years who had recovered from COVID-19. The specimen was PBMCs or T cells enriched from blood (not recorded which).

Written as DNA, the CDR3 is TGTGCCAGCAGTGACAGGGGGCCAGATAATTCACCCCTCCACTTT. Translated, it gives CASSDRGPDNSPLHF. The genes are TRBV6-1 and TRBJ1-6; 8 bases match TRBD1. The CDR3 has 15 residues. After removal of 3 bases from V and 5 bases from J, the junction contained 3 bases not matched to a gene. Germline-derived CDR1 and CDR2 are MNHNS and SASEGT.